This T cell receptor (beta chain) appears in the sequencing data of a study of regulatory T cells in long-lasting Graves disease. Libraries of TCR beta came from iRepertoire HTBI primers plus Arm-PCR of CDR3 regions. TCRdb itself ran the multiplex PCR reads through MiXCR, one entry per CDR3 protein. Among 350,000 to 500,000 distinct CDR3 sequences listed, around 15% were seen once. CDR3 length: 18 amino acids. Germline loops: CDR1 MGHRA, CDR2 YSYEKL. V was pared by 1 base and J by 1 base, with 20 bases between. As to time point: newly diagnosed GD, antithyroid drugs for less than 3 months. The TCR library was prepared using RNA isolated from PBMCs. The data also belong to a second study, concerning T cells in Graves' hyperthyroidism and ophthalmopathy. Per that paper: Patients were aged 18 to 65, had disease duration under 2 months, and had newly diagnosed hyperthyroidism. Most thyroid clonotypes that were expanded above 0.001 also turned up in blood.

The receptor was isolated from a woman between 45 and 60 years old with Graves disease. The J gene is TRBJ2-7, the V gene TRBV4-1; a possible D gene is TRBD2 (6 bases). The starting material was peripheral blood mononuclear cells (PBMCs), obtained at new diagnosis, from a patient treated with antithyroid drugs. CDR3 region: CASSQGGEASDTSYEQYF. The CDR3 DNA sequence: TGCGCCAGCAGCCAAGGAGGGGAGGCTAGCGATACTTCCTACGAGCAGTACTTC.